The next 9 T cell receptor beta chains were all read from a single sample in a study of blood T cell repertoires in COVID-19 (TCRdb year 2020). Libraries were constructed by the immunoSEQ multiplex PCR assay. In its TCRdb copy, this immuneACCESS table keeps in-frame sequences only and misses some clones. Where compared with another copy, unresolved V genes explain less than half of these, and the others have no known cause. The sample contains about 75,000 clones, around 90% of them found a single time. Roughly 20% of the sample lies in the top ten. Sequencing was performed on peripheral blood. All receptors come from a human donor in a cohort sampled during active COVID-19.

This chain links TRBV10-3 with TRBJ2-1; 8 nucleotides match TRBD2. The CDR3 sequence is 17 residues long. Germline values: CDR1 ENHRY, CDR2 SYGVKD. V gave up 2 bases and J gave up 5 bases; unmatched junction bases: 11. The CDR3: CAISEPLGAGVDNEQFF. CDR3 sequence (DNA): TGTGCCATCAGTGAGCCCCTCGGAGCGGGAGTCGACAATGAGCAGTTCTTC.

The chain uses TRBV6-5 and TRBJ2-5, with D maybe TRBD2 (5 bases). Deletions cut 8 bases from V and 4 bases from J, with 11 bases between. The V gene's germline CDR1 is MNHEY and CDR2 SVGAGI. The length of the CDR3 is 12 residues. CDR3 bases: TGTGCCAGCGGCGGGCGTCGAGAGACCCAGTACTTC. Amino acids: CASGGRRETQYF.

The J gene is TRBJ1-5, the V gene TRBV10-3, with 8 bases aligning to TRBD1. The ends lost 6 bases at V and 6 bases at J; junction bases unmatched: 10. The CDR3 runs 15 residues. Germline V lookup: CDR1 ENHRY, CDR2 SYGVKD. CDR3 in DNA: TGTGCCATCAGCGAAGATACAGGGGGTCCTCAGCCCCAGCATTTT. This sequence encodes CAISEDTGGPQPQHF.

This clone came up once. This chain links TRBV7-9 with TRBJ2-1; maybe TRBD2 (6 bases). The germline gives CDR1 SEHNR, CDR2 FQNEAQ (reference sequence). This CDR3 has 15 amino acids. V lost 2 bases, J lost 3 bases, and 11 bases lay in between. CDR3 region: CASSLFGGNYNEQFF. Written as DNA, the CDR3 is TGTGCCAGCAGCTTATTTGGCGGGAACTACAATGAGCAGTTCTTC.

The chain combines TRBV7-9 with TRBJ2-2, with D tentatively TRBD1 (6 bases). V lost 5 bases and J 5 bases, leaving 21 bases between the germline ends. CDR3 length: 17 amino acids. The V gene's germline CDR1 is SEHNR and CDR2 FQNEAQ (reference sequence). The CDR3 region is CASSPLEGHTTTGELFF. CDR3 nucleotides: TGTGCCAGCAGCCCACTTGAGGGACACACAACGACCGGGGAGCTGTTTTTT.

This chain connects TRBV9 to TRBJ2-1; perhaps TRBD1 as D (6 bases). Germline V gene data show CDR1 as SGDLS and CDR2 as YYNGEE. This CDR3 region has 16 residues. Trimming took 4 bases from V and 1 from J, leaving 15 bases between them. The CDR3, as DNA: TGTGCCAGCAGCTCCCTCCGGGACATTTCCTACAATGAGCAGTTCTTC. This translates into CASSSLRDISYNEQFF.

This clone was recorded once. The V call is TRBV7-9, the J call TRBJ2-7; TRBD1 might be the D (8 bases). Trimming pared 4 bases from V and 3 bases from J, leaving 19 bases between. The CDR3 loop spans 16 amino acids. The germline gives CDR1 SEHNR, CDR2 FQNEAQ (reference sequence). The CDR3 DNA reads as TGTGCCAGCAGCTCACAGGGGGAGGGGGCCATCTACGAGCAGTACTTC. Protein product: CASSSQGEGAIYEQYF.

A single count supports this clone. The chain uses TRBV11-3 and TRBJ2-5, with D possibly TRBD1 on 5 matching bases. From germline, CDR1 is SGHNT and CDR2 YENEEA. Trimming shortened V by 5 bases and J by 5 bases, and 15 bases separated the two germline ends. CDR3 length: 14 residues. In nucleotides, the CDR3 is TGTGCCAGCAGCCAGGACACGGCGTTGGAGACCCAGTACTTC. Protein: CASSQDTALETQYF.

V gene TRBV19 combines with J gene TRBJ2-5, with D possibly TRBD2 on 6 matching bases. The V gene lost 4 bases and the J gene lost 14 bases, with 20 bases spanning the gap. There are 13 residues in the CDR3. Per germline, CDR1 LNHDA and CDR2 SQIVND (reference sequence). CDR3 nucleotides: TGTGCCAGTAGTAATCAAGCGGGCCCAGCTGCATACTTC. Translation: CASSNQAGPAAYF.